Listed below are T cell receptor beta chains from one sample, sequenced in a study of TIL therapy for anti-PD-1-resistant metastatic lung cancer. TCRdb's copy holds only in-frame clones and misses some; the assay was immunoSEQ multiplex PCR. The sample holds about 50,000 clones, 86% seen once. Source: blood, taken at baseline. The receptor set was obtained from a person between 25 and 80 years old with non-small cell lung cancer. Both conserved end residues are part of each CDR3. The order of the fields is D gene, CDR3 length, clone size, J gene, V gene, CDR3 protein, CDR3 DNA. The D gene is left open where the match is weak. Size is omitted from some rows. Given values are once, few, many or a class for expanded clones.

>NA|15|NA|TRBJ2-3|TRBV2
CASSEPRGGADTQYF
TGTGCCAGCAGTGAACCCCGAGGGGGTGCAGATACGCAGTATTTT
>TRBD2|15|NA|TRBJ2-3|TRBV18
CASFPSGGRTDTQYF
TGTGCCAGCTTCCCCAGCGGGGGGCGCACAGATACGCAGTATTTT
>TRBD1|16|NA|TRBJ1-2|TRBV5-1
CASSFSGGRLLDGYTF
TGCGCCAGCAGCTTTTCAGGGGGAAGACTACTAGATGGCTACACCTTC
>NA|15|NA|TRBJ1-6|TRBV7-2
CASSPRTDLYSPLHF
TGTGCCAGCAGCCCTCGGACAGACTTGTATTCACCCCTCCACTTT
>TRBD2|12|few|TRBJ2-5|TRBV3-1/TRBV3-2
CASSHGGGTQYF
TGTGCCAGCAGCCATGGGGGGGGGACCCAGTACTTC
>NA|13|NA|TRBJ2-7|TRBV29-1
CSVGRDISYEQYF
TGCAGCGTCGGTCGGGACATCTCCTACGAGCAGTACTTC
>NA|14|NA|TRBJ2-3|TRBV3-1/TRBV3-2
CASSPGVGTDTQYF
TGTGCCAGCAGCCCCGGGGTAGGCACAGATACGCAGTATTTT
>NA|15|NA|TRBJ1-2|TRBV4-3
CASSQVTSGPYGYTF
TGCGCCAGCAGCCAAGTGACTTCCGGGCCCTATGGCTACACCTTC
>NA|14|NA|TRBJ2-7|TRBV9
CASSVDGQGYEQYF
TGTGCCAGCAGCGTAGACGGCCAGGGCTACGAGCAGTACTTC
>TRBD2|17|NA|TRBJ2-5|TRBV13
CASSPRLAGGPGETQYF
TGTGCCAGCAGCCCCAGACTAGCGGGAGGGCCGGGGGAGACCCAGTACTTC
>NA|16|NA|TRBJ1-1|TRBV6-5
CASSYSAAGQNTEAFF
TGTGCCAGCAGTTACTCGGCAGCAGGGCAGAACACTGAAGCTTTCTTT
>NA|20|NA|TRBJ1-5|TRBV14
CASSVDLRDKGTPSDQPQHF
TGTGCCAGCAGCGTGGATCTCCGGGACAAAGGGACCCCCAGTGATCAGCCCCAGCATTTT
>NA|16|NA|TRBJ2-5|TRBV11-2
CASSLGTTRSQETQYF
TGTGCCAGCAGCTTAGGGACAACACGGTCCCAAGAGACCCAGTACTTC
>NA|11|NA|TRBJ1-2|TRBV6-6
CASVRGAGYTF
TGTGCCAGCGTTAGGGGGGCTGGCTACACCTTC
>NA|14|few|TRBJ2-7|TRBV10-3
CAISESGGPAEQYF
TGTGCCATCAGTGAGTCAGGGGGACCGGCCGAGCAGTACTTC
>NA|18|once|TRBJ2-1|TRBV21-1
CASNCTRGAFVSYNEQFF
TGTGCCAGCAATTGTACGCGGGGGGCCTTTGTATCCTACAATGAGCAGTTCTTC
>NA|14|NA|TRBJ1-6|TRBV7-9
CASSTRGLNSPLHF
TGTGCCAGCAGCACCAGGGGCTTGAATTCACCCCTCCACTTT
>TRBD1|15|NA|TRBJ2-1|TRBV6-5
CASRITGGSGNEQFF
TGTGCCAGCAGAATTACAGGGGGCTCTGGCAATGAGCAGTTCTTC
>NA|12|NA|TRBJ2-7|TRBV2
CASSAGEVSQYF
TGTGCCAGCAGTGCCGGGGAGGTATCTCAGTACTTC
>NA|14|NA|TRBJ1-2|TRBV25-1
CASSGPQSRGGYTF
TGTGCCAGCAGTGGCCCTCAATCCAGGGGCGGCTACACCTTC
>NA|16|NA|TRBJ2-1|TRBV28
CASTDRGGDGYNEQFF
TGTGCCAGCACCGATAGGGGGGGGGACGGATACAATGAGCAGTTCTTC
>TRBD1|15|NA|TRBJ2-5|TRBV7-6
CASSALQGAWETQYF
TGTGCCAGCAGCGCCTTACAGGGGGCTTGGGAGACCCAGTACTTC
>TRBD2|17|NA|TRBJ2-1|TRBV7-2
CASSLSLAGVAYNEQFF
TGTGCCAGCAGCTTAAGCCTAGCGGGAGTGGCCTACAATGAGCAGTTCTTC
>NA|12|NA|TRBJ2-7|TRBV3-1/TRBV3-2
CASTNQRGQPYF
TGTGCCAGCACGAACCAACGAGGACAACCGTACTTC
>TRBD2|16|few|TRBJ2-7|TRBV4-3
CASSQDVGLASYEQYF
TGCGCCAGCAGCCAAGATGTGGGACTAGCGAGCTACGAGCAGTACTTC
>TRBD1|15|NA|TRBJ2-4|TRBV28
CASSSQGAAKNIQYF
TGTGCCAGCAGTTCGCAGGGGGCGGCCAAAAACATTCAGTACTTC
>NA|15|once|TRBJ1-5|TRBV28
CASSFGHSLSQPQHF
TGTGCCAGCAGTTTCGGTCACAGCCTCAGTCAGCCCCAGCATTTT
>TRBD1|16|NA|TRBJ2-2|TRBV2
CASSDPGQGKTGELFF
TGTGCCAGCAGTGATCCGGGACAGGGGAAGACCGGGGAGCTGTTTTTT
>NA|14|NA|TRBJ1-1|TRBV19
CASSMTQGNTEAFF
TGTGCCAGTAGTATGACCCAGGGGAACACTGAAGCTTTCTTT
>NA|16|few|TRBJ1-5|TRBV28
CASSLLDFQGNQPQHF
TGTGCCAGCAGTTTACTGGATTTTCAGGGCAATCAGCCCCAGCATTTT
>NA|16|once|TRBJ2-1|TRBV7-2
CASSPRPVGSYNEQFF
TGTGCCAGCAGCCCACGCCCCGTAGGCTCCTACAATGAGCAGTTCTTC
>NA|17|once|TRBJ2-2|TRBV5-1
CASSLALVTGSAGELFF
TGCGCCAGCAGCTTGGCCTTGGTTACAGGGAGTGCCGGGGAGCTGTTTTTT
>TRBD2|14|NA|TRBJ2-3|TRBV20-1
CSASKREGLDTQYF
TGCAGTGCTAGTAAGCGGGAGGGCCTTGATACGCAGTATTTT
>TRBD1|14|NA|TRBJ2-2|TRBV25-1
CASTGQTNTGELFF
TGTGCCAGCACGGGACAGACGAACACCGGGGAGCTGTTTTTT
>NA|15|NA|TRBJ1-1|TRBV14
CASSQDRKEGAEAFF
TGTGCCAGCAGCCAAGATCGGAAGGAGGGCGCTGAAGCTTTCTTT
>NA|15|NA|TRBJ1-1|TRBV7-2
CASSLGAELNTEAFF
TGTGCCAGCAGCCTAGGGGCAGAGCTTAACACTGAAGCTTTCTTT
>NA|13|NA|TRBJ2-1|TRBV10-3
CAITYELGREQFF
TGTGCCATCACGTATGAGCTCGGGCGTGAGCAGTTCTTC
>NA|14|NA|TRBJ1-2|TRBV11-2
CASSLGPGSYGYTF
TGTGCCAGCAGCTTAGGTCCAGGGAGCTATGGCTACACCTTC